Given below is one TCR beta chain in context. The repertoire was sequenced with immunoSEQ multiplex PCR; TCRdb's copy has only in-frame clones and lacks some. The data show fewer than 500,000 clones, with 70% to 90% seen just once and just under 2% held by the top ten. The sample comes from a study of blood T cell repertoires in COVID-19. Clinical history as reported by participants underpinned cohort assignment. There are 13 residues in the CDR3. Trimming cost V 4 bases and J 5 bases, with 8 bases left between them. Germline loops: CDR1 KGHDR, CDR2 SFDVKD. The clonotype originates from a woman between 18 and 29 years old with acute COVID-19. What was sequenced was PBMCs or T cells enriched from blood (not recorded which). The chain couples TRBV24-1 to TRBJ2-1; possible D gene TRBD2, 5 bases. The CDR3 bases are TGTGCCACCAGTGAGAGGCGGGACAATGAGCAGTTCTTC. Translated, it gives CATSERRDNEQFF.